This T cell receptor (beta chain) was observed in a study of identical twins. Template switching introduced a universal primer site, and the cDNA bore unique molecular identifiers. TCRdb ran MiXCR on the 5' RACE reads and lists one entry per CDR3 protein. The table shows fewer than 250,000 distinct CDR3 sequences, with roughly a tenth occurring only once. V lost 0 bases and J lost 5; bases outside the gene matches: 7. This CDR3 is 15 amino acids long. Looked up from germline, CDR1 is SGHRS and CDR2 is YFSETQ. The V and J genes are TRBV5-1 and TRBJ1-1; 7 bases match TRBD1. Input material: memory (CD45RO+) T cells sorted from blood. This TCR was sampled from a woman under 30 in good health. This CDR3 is CASSLGQGRGTEAFF. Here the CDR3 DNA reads TGCGCCAGCAGCTTGGGACAGGGACGGGGAACTGAAGCTTTCTTT.